The rows below give T cell receptor beta chains drawn from one sample of a study of PD-L1 blockade in urothelial cancer. Profiling relied on immunoSEQ multiplex PCR, and the TCRdb table lists in-frame clones only, not all of them. Of some 52,000 clones in the sample, 84% were seen once. The sample was PBMCs, taken around atezolizumab (anti-PD-L1) treatment. Receptors were obtained from a man aged 40-49 years with urothelial cancer. Both conserved end residues are part of each CDR3. Each record gives: clone size, J gene, V gene, CDR3 protein. Part of the rows lack a size; the others show once, few, many or a class for expanded clones.

. | TRBJ2-3 | TRBV7-3 | CASSHPGQGRVTDTQYF
. | TRBJ2-5 | TRBV12-5 | CASGLPLLSGRAETQYF
. | TRBJ1-1 | TRBV28 | CASRLTGRTEAFF
few | TRBJ1-5 | TRBV9 | CASSVTGQNQPQHF
. | TRBJ1-1 | TRBV4-2 | CASSPLRLNTEAFF
. | TRBJ1-1 | TRBV14 | CASSPSWGVNTEAFF
. | TRBJ2-1 | TRBV11-3 | CASSIRQGSYNEQFF
. | TRBJ2-5 | TRBV9 | CASSVGGAGTSGSVETQYF
. | TRBJ1-2 | TRBV9 | CASSVDPGGKGYTF
. | TRBJ1-4 | TRBV9 | CASIGTLNEKLFF
. | TRBJ2-2 | TRBV11-2 | CASSLAVGSGTTGELFF
. | TRBJ2-3 | TRBV5-6 | CASSHRLAGGTDTQYF
. | TRBJ2-2 | TRBV5-1 | CASSRTGVSTGELFF
. | TRBJ1-1 | TRBV18 | CASSGQTNTEAFF
. | TRBJ2-7 | TRBV13 | CASSLGTGLNEQYF
few | TRBJ1-2 | TRBV6-5 | CASIGSAYGYTF
. | TRBJ2-7 | TRBV28 | CASSLDGLAGAYEQYF
. | TRBJ1-5 | TRBV4-2 | CASSQIAGLGNQPQHF
few | TRBJ2-7 | TRBV28 | CAIMERTGRNEQYF
few | TRBJ2-3 | TRBV10-2 | CASQAGPQYF
. | TRBJ1-1 | TRBV18 | CASSNTPGQEEAFF
. | TRBJ2-1 | TRBV5-5 | CASSSDPSGSYNEQFF
. | TRBJ1-5 | TRBV30 | CAWSEMQDQPQHF
. | TRBJ1-1 | TRBV6-5 | CASRPSQGSTEAFF
once | TRBJ1-2 | TRBV5-8 | CASSSPLRAYGYTF
. | TRBJ1-5 | TRBV5-1 | CASSLDRGAGQPQHF
. | TRBJ1-2 | TRBV19 | CASSITGTGRDYGYTF
. | TRBJ1-2 | TRBV5-1 | CASSSGDGYTF
once | TRBJ2-7 | TRBV7-9 | CASSPLVRPGGEQYF
. | TRBJ1-1 | TRBV29-1 | CSVQTGSTEAFF
. | TRBJ1-1 | TRBV18 | CASSPDSNTEAFF
few | TRBJ1-1 | TRBV10-2 | CASRFGGNTEAFF
. | TRBJ1-4 | TRBV11-2 | CASSSYRVGEKLFF
. | TRBJ2-3 | TRBV6-5 | CASSYWTGGTDTQYF
few | TRBJ2-3 | TRBV18 | CASSPTSAGGSDTDTQYF
. | TRBJ2-7 | TRBV5-1 | CASSGQGETYEQYF
. | TRBJ1-3 | TRBV19 | CASSIGAFGNTIYF
once | TRBJ1-5 | TRBV27 | CASSFDRVSNQPQHF
few | TRBJ2-5 | TRBV5-1 | CASSSSDAEETQYF
. | TRBJ1-2 | TRBV7-8 | CASSAGRVDGYTF